Below are 8 T cell receptor beta chains sequenced from a single sample in a study of radiotherapy plus CTLA-4 blockade in lung cancer. Sequenced by immunoSEQ multiplex PCR; TCRdb stores in-frame clones only, minus some. The data show about 87,000 clones, about 87% seen once. The sequencing here drew on peripheral blood, taken from a patient treated with radiotherapy plus ipilimumab. The origin of the receptors is a human donor with non-small cell lung cancer that progressed on radiotherapy plus ipilimumab.

The chain links TRBV2 to TRBJ2-3; a weak D match, TRBD2 (6 bases). V dropped 8 bases and J dropped 2 bases, with 14 bases sitting between them. The CDR3 loop spans 14 amino acids. CDR1 and CDR2 (germline): SNHLY, FYNNEI. In DNA form, the CDR3 reads TGTGCCAGCCTCTACGGGGGAAACACAGATACGCAGTATTTT. This sequence encodes CASLYGGNTDTQYF.

The V call is TRBV6-5, the J call TRBJ1-2; 8 bases are a match to TRBD1. The length of the CDR3 is 13 residues. The germline CDR1 and CDR2 sequences are MNHEY and SVGAGI. The trim removed 7 bases at V and 3 bases at J, leaving 4 bases unmatched. For the CDR3, the DNA is TGTGCCAGCACCAGACAGGGGTACTATGGCTACACCTTC. Amino acids: CASTRQGYYGYTF.

This clone was counted only a few times. The chain joins TRBV7-3 to TRBJ2-7, with TRBD1 matching 8 bases. Looked up from germline, CDR1 is SGHTA and CDR2 is FQGTGA. V gave up 8 bases and J gave up 0 bases; unmatched junction bases: 3. The CDR3 consists of 13 residues. CDR3 sequence reads: CASSGTGSYEQYF. The CDR3 DNA follows: TGTGCCAGCTCCGGGACAGGCTCCTACGAGCAGTACTTC.

This clone has a handful of counts. This rearrangement joins TRBV5-1 to TRBJ1-1, with a tentative D call TRBD1 (5 bases). Per the germline V gene, CDR1 is SGHRS and CDR2 is YFSETQ. V shed 3 bases and J shed 0 bases, with 9 bases lying between them. This CDR3 comprises 14 residues. CDR3 loop: CASSSAGMNTEAFF. For the CDR3, the DNA is TGCGCCAGCAGCTCGGCAGGGATGAACACTGAAGCTTTCTTT.

For this clone: One junction end does not reproduce the germline sequence, and a read error may be involved. Written as DNA, the CDR3 is TGTGCCAGCACAACCTCCTTCGAGCAGTACTTC. Translating it yields CASTTSFEQYF. The rearrangement uses TRBV28 and TRBJ2-7; D gene ambiguous. The V gene's germline CDR1 is MDHEN and CDR2 SYDVKM. The CDR3 loop spans 11 amino acids.

The genes are TRBV6-1 and TRBJ1-5; D is possibly TRBD1 (6 bases). The V end lost 3 bases, the J end lost 4 bases, and 10 bases lay between the germline ends. This CDR3 comprises 14 residues. Per the germline V gene, CDR1 is MNHNS and CDR2 is SASEGT. In DNA form, the CDR3 reads TGTGCCAGCAGTGAGGGGAGGGGGAATCAGCCCCAGCATTTT. It codes for CASSEGRGNQPQHF.

V is TRBV7-6 and J is TRBJ1-3, with unresolved D. Trimming removed 3 bases from V and 4 bases from J, with 13 bases in between. The germline CDR1 and CDR2 sequences are SGHVS and FNYEAQ. The CDR3 extends over 15 amino acids. CDR3 in DNA: TGTGCCAGCAGCTTGGGTCCGGACTCAGGAAACACCATATATTTT. As protein: CASSLGPDSGNTIYF.

This clone occurred a few times. The rearrangement links TRBV10-3 to TRBJ2-3; D gene ambiguous. CDR1 and CDR2 from the germline V gene are ENHRY and SYGVKD. There are 17 residues in the CDR3. V lost 2 bases and J lost 2, with 17 bases in between. CDR3 region: CAISEPRSSTFTDTQYF. The CDR3 nucleotides read TGTGCCATCAGTGAGCCCCGCTCGAGTACCTTCACAGATACGCAGTATTTT.